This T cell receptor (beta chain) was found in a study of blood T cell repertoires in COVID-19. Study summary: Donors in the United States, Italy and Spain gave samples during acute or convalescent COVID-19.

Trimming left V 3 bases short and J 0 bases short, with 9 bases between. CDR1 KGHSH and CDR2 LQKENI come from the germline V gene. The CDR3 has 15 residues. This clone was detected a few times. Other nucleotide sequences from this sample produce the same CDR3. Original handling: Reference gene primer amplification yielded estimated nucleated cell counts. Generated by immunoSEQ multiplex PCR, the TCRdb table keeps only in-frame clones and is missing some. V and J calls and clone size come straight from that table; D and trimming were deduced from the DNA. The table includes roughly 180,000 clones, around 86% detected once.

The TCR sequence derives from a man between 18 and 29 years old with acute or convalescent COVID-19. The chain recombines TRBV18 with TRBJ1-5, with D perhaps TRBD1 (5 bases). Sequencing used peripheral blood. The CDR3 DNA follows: TGTGCCAGCTCACCGGGGGGGAATAGCAATCAGCCCCAGCATTTT. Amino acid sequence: CASSPGGNSNQPQHF.